The source of this TCR beta chain is a study of cytomegalovirus exposure and HLA in healthy donors. Study-level results: According to an earlier analysis, most TCR beta V segments yielded productive rearrangements about 90% or about 30% of the time.

Amplification used 60 Vbeta primers and 13 Jbeta primers. Data came from immunoSEQ multiplex PCR; TCRdb stores just in-frame clones and leaves some out. The sample lists about 260,000 clones, roughly 81% occurring once. About this clone: Its antigen is undetermined.

The clonotype originates from a woman aged 40 to 50 in good health and CMV-seropositive. Sequencing was done on a sample of PBMCs.

CDR3 in DNA: TGTGCCAGCAGTCACCGACAGACCCGCACAGATACGCAGTATTTT. It encodes CASSHRQTRTDTQYF. The genes are TRBV6-5 and TRBJ2-3; tentative D call: TRBD1 (5 bases). The CDR3 runs 15 residues. Trimming took 5 bases from V and 1 from J, leaving 13 bases between them. Germline V gives CDR1 MNHEY, CDR2 SVGAGI.